This T cell receptor beta chain was documented in a study of blood T cell repertoires in COVID-19. In the study overall: Nucleic acid was either cDNA or gDNA, and it came from T cells, B-cell-depleted T cells, or PBMCs.

A Seattle source enrolled patients during active infection and followed them longitudinally. Trimming removed 5 bases from V and 0 bases from J, with 10 bases in between. The CDR3 is 14 amino acids. The germline gives CDR1 SGDLS, CDR2 YYNGEE. This clone showed up just once. Authors' processing steps: From reference gene primer amplification, estimates of nucleated cell counts were derived. The data were produced by immunoSEQ multiplex PCR, yet TCRdb's version contains in-frame clones alone and is incomplete. From that table come the V and J calls and clone size; the DNA was used to work out D and trimming. The repertoire has about 54,000 clones, roughly 89% of them found once; the top ten carry 3.6%.

The sequenced sample consisted of peripheral blood. This TCR came from a man aged 35 to 55 with COVID-19, enrolled during active disease. This chain links TRBV9 with TRBJ2-3; weak D call: TRBD2 (6 bases). The CDR3 nucleotides read TGTGCCAGCAGAGGCGGGGCTAGCACAGATACGCAGTATTTT. This gives the protein CASRGGASTDTQYF.